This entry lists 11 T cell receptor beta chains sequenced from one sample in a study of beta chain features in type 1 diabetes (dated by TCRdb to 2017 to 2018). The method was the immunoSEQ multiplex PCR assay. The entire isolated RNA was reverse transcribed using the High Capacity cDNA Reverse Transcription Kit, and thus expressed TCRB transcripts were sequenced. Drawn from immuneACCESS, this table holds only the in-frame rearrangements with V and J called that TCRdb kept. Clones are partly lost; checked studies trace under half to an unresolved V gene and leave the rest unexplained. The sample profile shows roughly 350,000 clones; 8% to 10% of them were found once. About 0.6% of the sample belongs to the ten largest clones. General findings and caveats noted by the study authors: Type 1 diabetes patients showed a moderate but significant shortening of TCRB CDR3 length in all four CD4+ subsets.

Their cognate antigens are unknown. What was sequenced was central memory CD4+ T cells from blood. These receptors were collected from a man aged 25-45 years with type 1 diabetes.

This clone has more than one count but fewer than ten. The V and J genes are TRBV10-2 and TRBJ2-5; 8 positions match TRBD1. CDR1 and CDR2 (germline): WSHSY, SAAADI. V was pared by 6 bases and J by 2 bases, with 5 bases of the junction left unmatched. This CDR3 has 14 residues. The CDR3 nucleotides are TGCGCCAGCAGCCGACAGGGGCCACAAGAGACCCAGTACTTC. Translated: CASSRQGPQETQYF.

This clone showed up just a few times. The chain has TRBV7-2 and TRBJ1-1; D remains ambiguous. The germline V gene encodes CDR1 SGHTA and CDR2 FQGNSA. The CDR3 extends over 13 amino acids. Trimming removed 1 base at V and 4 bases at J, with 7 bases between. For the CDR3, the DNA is TGTGCCAGCAGCTTAGTTAAGGCCACTGAAGCTTTCTTT. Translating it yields CASSLVKATEAFF. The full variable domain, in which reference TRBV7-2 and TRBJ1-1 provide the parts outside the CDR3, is GAGVSQSPSNKVTEKGKDVELRCDPISGHTALYWYRQSLGQGLEFLIYFQGNSAPDKSGLPSDRFSAERTGGSVSTLTIQRTQQEDSAVYLCASSLVKATEAFFGQGTRLTVV.

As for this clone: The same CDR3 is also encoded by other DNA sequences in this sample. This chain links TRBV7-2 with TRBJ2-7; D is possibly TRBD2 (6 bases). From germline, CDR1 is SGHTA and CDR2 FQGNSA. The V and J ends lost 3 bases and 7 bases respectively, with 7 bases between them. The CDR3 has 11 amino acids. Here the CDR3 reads CASSFRGEQYF. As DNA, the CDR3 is TGTGCCAGCAGCTTCCGGGGGGAGCAGTACTTC.

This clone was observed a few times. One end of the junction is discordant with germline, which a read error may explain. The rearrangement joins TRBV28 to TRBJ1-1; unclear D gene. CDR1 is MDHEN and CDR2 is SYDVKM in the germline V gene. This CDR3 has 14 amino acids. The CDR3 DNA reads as TGTGCCAGCTCCCCCCCGGTGATGAACACTGAAGCTTCCTTT. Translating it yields CASSPPVMNTEASF. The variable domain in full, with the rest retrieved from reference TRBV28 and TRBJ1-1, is DVKVTQSSRYLVKRTGEKVFLECVQDMDHENMFWYRQDPGLGLRLIYFSYDVKMKEKGDIPEGYSVSREKKERFSLILESASTNQTSMYLCASSPPVMNTEASFGQGTRLTVV.

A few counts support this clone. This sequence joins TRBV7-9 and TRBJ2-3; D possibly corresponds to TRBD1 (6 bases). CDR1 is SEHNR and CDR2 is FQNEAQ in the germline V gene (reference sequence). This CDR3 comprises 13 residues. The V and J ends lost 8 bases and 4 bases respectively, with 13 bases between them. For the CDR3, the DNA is TGTGCCAGCCAAACAGGGTGGTCAGATACGCAGTATTTT. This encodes CASQTGWSDTQYF.

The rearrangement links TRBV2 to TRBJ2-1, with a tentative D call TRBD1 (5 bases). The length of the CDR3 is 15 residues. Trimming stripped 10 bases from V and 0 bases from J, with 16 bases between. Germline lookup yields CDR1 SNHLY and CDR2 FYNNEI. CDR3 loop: CATKMDTYSYNEQFF. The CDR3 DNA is TGTGCCACAAAGATGGACACCTACTCCTACAATGAGCAGTTCTTC.

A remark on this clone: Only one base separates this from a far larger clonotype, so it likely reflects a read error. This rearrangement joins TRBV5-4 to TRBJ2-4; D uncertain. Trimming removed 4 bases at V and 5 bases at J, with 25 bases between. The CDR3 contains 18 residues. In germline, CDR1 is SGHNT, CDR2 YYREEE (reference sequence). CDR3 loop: CASSQLSWAGASENIQYF. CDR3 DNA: TGTGCCAGCAGCCAACTTAGTTGGGCAGGAGCCTCCGAAAACATTCAGTACTTC.

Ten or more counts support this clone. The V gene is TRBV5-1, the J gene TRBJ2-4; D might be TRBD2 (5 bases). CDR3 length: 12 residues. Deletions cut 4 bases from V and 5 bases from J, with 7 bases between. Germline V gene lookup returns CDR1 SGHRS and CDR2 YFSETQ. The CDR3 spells CASSAGENIQYF. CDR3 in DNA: TGCGCCAGCAGCGCGGGCGAAAACATTCAGTACTTC.

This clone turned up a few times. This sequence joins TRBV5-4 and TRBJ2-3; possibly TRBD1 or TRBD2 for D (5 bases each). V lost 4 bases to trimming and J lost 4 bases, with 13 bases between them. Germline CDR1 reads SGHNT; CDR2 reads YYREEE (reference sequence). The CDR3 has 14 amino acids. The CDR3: CASSLPGTADTQYF. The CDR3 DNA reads TGTGCCAGCAGCCTACCTGGGACCGCAGATACGCAGTATTTT.

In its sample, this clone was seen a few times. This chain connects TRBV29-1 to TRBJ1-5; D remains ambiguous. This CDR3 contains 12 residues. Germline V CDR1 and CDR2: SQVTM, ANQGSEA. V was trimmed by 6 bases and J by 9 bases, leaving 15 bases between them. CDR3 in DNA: TGCAGCGTCCGGACGGGTCAAGGGCCCCAGCATTTT. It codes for CSVRTGQGPQHF.

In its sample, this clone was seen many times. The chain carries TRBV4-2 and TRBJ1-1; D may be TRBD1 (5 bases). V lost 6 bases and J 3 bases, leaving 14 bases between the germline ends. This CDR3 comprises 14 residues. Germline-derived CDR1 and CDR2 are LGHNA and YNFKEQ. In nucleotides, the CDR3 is TGTGCCAGCAGGCAGGGAGGAATTGACACTGAAGCTTTCTTT. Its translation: CASRQGGIDTEAFF.